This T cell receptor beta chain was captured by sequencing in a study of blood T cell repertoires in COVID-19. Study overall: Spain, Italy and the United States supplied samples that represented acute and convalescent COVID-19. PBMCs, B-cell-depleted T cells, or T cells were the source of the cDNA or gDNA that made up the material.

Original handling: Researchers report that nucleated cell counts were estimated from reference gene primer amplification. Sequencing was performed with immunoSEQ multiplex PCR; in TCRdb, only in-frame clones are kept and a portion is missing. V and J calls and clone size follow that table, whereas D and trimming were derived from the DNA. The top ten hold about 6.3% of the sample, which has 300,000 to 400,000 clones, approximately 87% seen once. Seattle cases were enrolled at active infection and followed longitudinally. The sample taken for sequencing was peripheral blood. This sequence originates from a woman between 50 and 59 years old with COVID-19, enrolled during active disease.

CDR3 sequence: CASSLQTGNYGYTF. In nucleotides, the CDR3 is TGTGCCAGCAGCCTACAGACAGGAAACTATGGCTACACCTTC. This sequence joins TRBV11-2 and TRBJ1-2, with a tentative D call TRBD1 (6 bases). From germline, CDR1 is SGHAT and CDR2 FQNNGV. The CDR3 sequence is 14 residues long. V was trimmed by 5 bases and J by 2 bases, leaving 12 bases between them.